This T cell receptor (beta chain) was profiled in a study of cytomegalovirus exposure and HLA in healthy donors (dated by TCRdb to the late 2010s). For context, the study as a whole: An earlier analysis of approximately 640 of the donors reported 250 to 350 Gb of sequence data and 120 million or so unique TCR beta sequences from some 180 million T cells. An early release that covered some 640 HLA-typed donors contained approximately 300 gigabases of sequencing data and 70 million to 100 million unique TCR sequences. Roughly five DR-DQ haplotypes were treated as single units for association and clustering because of strong linkage in the cohort. In an earlier analysis of a few hundred of the donors, high-throughput TCR beta sequencing was used to judge whether each TCR beta V gene segment behaved as functional or pseudogenic. The later analysis used no new phenotypic data to find candidate immune exposures, relying instead on TCR beta sequences and their occurrence across donors. Among the roughly 430 genotyped donors, 81% belonged to the genetic ancestry cluster associated with self-reported Caucasian donors. To study patterns of TCR occurrence, a later analysis re-analyzed previously published TCR beta repertoires from 666 donors and added high-resolution HLA genotyping. A later genetic analysis took genome-wide SNP genotypes for about 65% of the 666 donors and used that subset as a discovery cohort. All discovery cohort repertoires had been generated using a single sequencing platform. Along with the approximately 700-subject first cohort, a separate validation cohort of 120 different subjects was used. The study aimed to test whether cataloging public T cell receptors could reveal signatures of past pathogen exposure. Both class I and class II loci were covered by HLA typing, at four-digit resolution. Typing coverage differed by locus: A, B, C, DRB1 and DQB1 were typed in about 620-630 donors, DQA1 in 500 to 550, DPA1 in some 610, and DPB1 in approximately 450. Alongside the repertoire data, information on donor age, sex, ethnicity and CMV serostatus was compiled. The study combined high-throughput TCR immunosequencing, statistical association of individual TCRs with disease status, and machine learning to predict cytomegalovirus infection status. Using immunosequencing, the study profiled T cell repertoires from 666 subjects and related those repertoires to cytomegalovirus serostatus. On average, roughly 200,000 unique TCR beta nucleotide sequences were sequenced per donor among several hundred genotyped donors of the cohort, with about 19% of those sequences being non-productive.

The cohort was made up of 666 healthy bone marrow donors. Cohort members were all nominally healthy when sampled, although unrecorded immune exposures were likely present. The donor was CMV seronegative and was included in the group of a few hundred seronegative cohort members. A peripheral blood sample was provided by each donor, and peripheral blood mononuclear cells were used for TCR beta sequencing. Genomic DNA was extracted from the blood cell samples with the Qiagen DNeasy Blood Extraction Kit. Findings and caveats that apply to the study as a whole: According to the authors, the approach could potentially be generalized to other disease states and immunological phenotypes. Because the 87-base-pair reads could not distinguish some IMGT-functional V segments, including TRBV6-2 and TRBV6-3, those segments were excluded. A further reported finding was that TCR beta sequences accurately predicted the HLA-A and HLA-B alleles for most subjects in the first cohort. A later analysis found that HLA-associated TCR beta chains were more clonally expanded and had lower generation probabilities than equally common non-associated chains. For the cohort, immune exposure information was limited to CMV serostatus. A later analysis found that TCR association rates varied across HLA loci, with DRB1 alleles showing the most associated TCRs and HLA-C alleles the fewest. Assigning TCR associations to individual alleles was difficult when HLA alleles, especially DR and DQ, strongly co-occurred. Cytomegalovirus status was reported to be diagnosed by the classifier with high specificity and sensitivity in both the original and validation cohorts. Because counts were too low, seventeen rarely observed V segments, including chromosome 9 orphons, were left out of the earlier analysis of some 600 of the donors. In the study, around 150 TCR beta chains were listed as associated with cytomegalovirus. Linkage disequilibrium might explain the correlated functional status among segregating V segments, but an unknown experimental factor could not be ruled out. An earlier analysis of approximately 590 of the donors showed that most TCR beta V segments appeared in productive rearrangements either about 87% or about 30% of the time, which broadly matched IMGT annotations. A later analysis reported that several top co-occurrence clusters appeared linked to parvovirus B19, influenza, CMV and Epstein-Barr virus. In this cohort, only TCR beta chains were sequenced, and detectable features were limited by the absence of alpha or paired-chain data. Sequencing depth was assumed to be roughly uniform across donors in the presence/absence analyses, though that assumption may not hold. While some public TCRs were present in many individuals, most TCR sequences turned up only very rarely across donors. In a later analysis, over 15,000 TCR beta sequences were associated with specific HLA alleles at a false discovery rate of 0.05. Because HLA typing was unavailable for some donors at each locus, only the typed subset was used in association tests. In a later genetic analysis, fewer N-insertions in productive TCRs were reported among donors in an Asian-associated ancestry cluster than the approximately 630-donor mean. In vitro tests confirmed that a few of the cytomegalovirus-associated TCR beta chains recognize cytomegalovirus antigens. In a later genetic analysis, a missense DCLRE1C variant was associated with V-gene and J-gene trimming of TCR beta chains, and the association was replicated in an independent cohort. According to a later analysis, most CMV-associated TCR beta chains appeared to be HLA-restricted, and the HLA associations seemed to be driven largely by CMV exposure. A group of highly shared sequence variants was considered likely to be a technical artifact of the sequencing pipeline.

After removal of 6 bases from V and 0 bases from J, the junction retains 6 bases not matched to a gene. The CDR3 covers 15 residues, taking in both the cysteine and the phenylalanine. The CDR3 DNA has 45 bases and is translated from base 1. CDR1 and CDR2 were assigned from the germline V gene as MDHEN and SYDVKM. In regard to this clone: Its antigen has not been determined. The input lacks base qualities; no much larger clone sits a single base away.

To prepare the library, the immunoSEQ multiplex PCR assay was applied. A mixture of 60 forward primers for TCR Vbeta segments and 13 reverse primers for TCR Jbeta segments was used in the multiplex PCR. A multiplex PCR assay on genomic DNA amplified the CDR3 region of rearranged TCR beta genes. The amplified TCR beta libraries were sequenced on the Illumina HiSeq System as 87-base-pair reads. Per the original workflow: Across the 666 repertoires, a later analysis counted approximately 83 million unique TCR beta chains, roughly 11 million of which were shared by at least two donors. To remove PCR and sequencing errors, raw reads were error-corrected and collapsed into unique sequences using a nearest-neighbor algorithm that merged closely related sequences. CDR3 sequences were aligned to IMGT reference sequences to assign V, D and J gene segments. For a sequence to be retained, at least a six-nucleotide match to both a V gene segment and a J gene segment was required. Rearrangements were called productive when the CDR3 lacked stop codons and stayed in frame with V and J; all others were non-productive. Following IMGT convention, CDR3 was defined as the stretch from the second conserved V-encoded cysteine to the conserved J-encoded phenylalanine. The earlier analysis of a few hundred of the donors excluded any sequence lacking an unambiguous match to a single V gene segment. In an earlier analysis of approximately 590 of the donors, V segments were called functional above 56.7% productive rearrangements and were called segregating when the between-donor standard deviation exceeded 5%. To diagnose cytomegalovirus status from the catalog of TCR beta chain sequences, a statistical classification framework was built. V and J gene assignment, in a later analysis, came from comparing TCR nucleotide sequences with IMGT/GENE-DB human TR gene sequences. A later analysis assigned CDR3 sequences and most-parsimonious VDJ recombination scenarios with the TCRdist pipeline. In a later analysis, each TCR beta chain was defined by its CDR3 amino acid sequence together with its V-gene family, and reads lacking a unique V-gene family were excluded. A later analysis removed several hundred highly shared, low-generation-probability nucleotide sequences to deal with suspected cross-contamination and a sequencing artifact. For each public chain, a later analysis derived a clonal expansion index from normalized ranks of inferred template counts within each repertoire. In a later analysis, generation probabilities were computed using a VDJ recombination model fitted to out-of-frame rearrangements, and the results were checked against IGoR. In a later analysis, TCR-TCR, TCR-HLA and TCR-CMV co-occurrence was scored with hypergeometric tests, and a repertoire-size bias correction was applied to TCR pairs. False discovery rates were estimated in a later analysis by permuting HLA or CMV assignments 20 times. In a later analysis, co-occurring TCRs were grouped with DBSCAN, and TCRdist sequence similarity was added when clustering was performed within HLA-allele-positive subsets. Repertoires with fewer than 30,000 or more than 120,000 public chains, plus five repertoires with anomalous nucleotide sharing, were excluded from co-occurrence clustering. What TCRdb holds here is the immuneACCESS table cut down to in-frame rearrangements. Part of the clones is not present; checked against another copy, under half of the missing clones reflect an unresolved V gene, and the others are unexplained. V and J calls and clone size are those listed in that table; D and trimming were worked out from the DNA. The sample table contains around 190,000 clones; only one count was recorded for 65% to 90% of them. The leading ten clones occupy around 0.31% of the sample.

The chain links TRBV28 with TRBJ1-2; 8 nucleotides in the junction match TRBD1. Sequencing input: PBMCs. The clonotype comes from a woman between 25 and 40 years old in good health and CMV-seronegative. This receptor carries the CDR3 CASRPSDRANYGYTF. The sequenced DNA: TGTGCCAGCAGGCCATCGGACAGGGCTAACTATGGCTACACCTTC.